This is a list of T cell receptor beta chains from one sample in a study of blood T cell repertoires in COVID-19. The method was immunoSEQ multiplex PCR; TCRdb's version includes in-frame clones alone and lacks a portion of them. This table has 120,000 to 150,000 clones, 88% appearing once. The specimen was peripheral blood. The source is a man in his 60s with active or convalescent COVID-19. Both conserved end residues are part of each CDR3. Fields, in order: clone size, V gene, D gene, J gene, CDR3 protein. A D gene is named only where the DNA matches it firmly. Some rows have no size entry. The others give once, few or many, or a class for an expanded clone.

-	TRBV9	TRBD1	TRBJ2-1	CASSPGTGNKQQFF
-	TRBV6-6	TRBD1	TRBJ2-2	CASRDREGGELFF
-	TRBV5-5	TRBD2	TRBJ2-1	CASSITSGSYNEQFF
once	TRBV2	TRBD2	TRBJ2-3	CATPGIAGGGGTDTQYF
-	TRBV11-3	TRBD1	TRBJ1-1	CASSPGGDRADTEAFF
-	TRBV3-1/TRBV3-2	-	TRBJ1-1	CASSQLLNTEAFF
-	TRBV12-3/TRBV12-4	-	TRBJ1-2	CASSLSRVEGYTF
-	TRBV5-1	-	TRBJ2-7	CASSVGVVQDPYYEQYF
-	TRBV11-2	-	TRBJ2-2	CASSATATGELFF
-	TRBV7-3	TRBD2	TRBJ2-7	CASSSLAGGPVYEQYF
-	TRBV3-1/TRBV3-2	-	TRBJ1-1	CASSPGILNTEAFF
-	TRBV27	-	TRBJ1-4	CASGGRTNEKLFF
few	TRBV7-2	TRBD1	TRBJ2-2	CASSPWTGGFGELFF
-	TRBV9	TRBD2	TRBJ2-7	CASSVGGSGSSYEQYF
once	TRBV6-5	TRBD2	TRBJ2-5	CASSSAGGQETQYF
-	TRBV6-5	TRBD1	TRBJ1-2	CASSRQGAYGYTF
-	TRBV28	-	TRBJ1-2	CAGRDSTGYGYTF
-	TRBV5-1	TRBD1	TRBJ2-1	CASSLQGTREQFF
-	TRBV28	TRBD2	TRBJ2-7	CASSITASGISYEQYF
-	TRBV28	-	TRBJ2-2	CASIQQGAPYNTGELFF
-	TRBV5-1	TRBD2	TRBJ2-1	CASSLERASGLPHNEQFF
-	TRBV6-5	-	TRBJ1-2	CASGAATNYGYTF
-	TRBV20-1	-	TRBJ2-7	CSAQGHEQYF
-	TRBV5-1	TRBD1	TRBJ2-2	CASSYGQVVTGELFF
once	TRBV19	TRBD2	TRBJ2-1	CASSTPSGGTGNEQFF
-	TRBV18	TRBD1	TRBJ1-2	CASSYNSTGASNYGYTF